This is a list of T cell receptor beta chains from one sample in a study of metastatic and nonmetastatic thyroid tumors. TCRdb reassembled clones from the PCR reads with MiXCR. Of about 40,000 clones in the sample, approximately 10% were seen once. The sequenced sample consisted of blood. All receptors come from a female donor with papillary thyroid cancer or a benign thyroid nodule (not recorded which). Some clones in this sample may be carry-over from other donors' samples. CDR3s include the opening cysteine and the closing phenylalanine or tryptophan. A D gene is named only where the DNA matches it firmly. Some rows have no size entry. The others give once, few or many, or a class for an expanded clone.

clone size,D gene,J gene,V gene,CDR3 DNA,CDR3 protein
many,TRBD1,TRBJ1-2,TRBV30,TGTGCCTGGAGTGCATCGGACAGGGTAGGGGGCTACACCTTC,CAWSASDRVGGYTF
many,NA,TRBJ2-7,TRBV15,TGTGCCACCAGCAGAGACACGGGAGCCCTCGAGCAGTACTTC,CATSRDTGALEQYF
many,NA,TRBJ2-1,TRBV2,TGTGCCAGCAGTGTATCGGGTGCCCACGGCTACAATGAGCAGTTCTTC,CASSVSGAHGYNEQFF
many,NA,TRBJ2-7,TRBV7-2,TGTGCCAGCAGCTTAGCTGTCCTCTACGAGCAGTACTTC,CASSLAVLYEQYF
few,TRBD1,TRBJ1-3,TRBV5-1,TGCGCCAGCAGATTGGTGGGGCAGGGGGCCAAAACCATATATTTT,CASRLVGQGAKTIYF
NA,NA,TRBJ2-3,TRBV11-2,TGTGTCAGCAGCAAAGGCGGTAGGCCTATCGGGACCATGAGGGCGCAGTATTTT,CVSSKGGRPIGTMRAQYF
many,NA,TRBJ1-6,TRBV28,TGTGCCAGCAGTTACCAGGGAGTTGTCTCACCCCTCCACTTT,CASSYQGVVSPLHF
many,NA,TRBJ1-1,TRBV10-3,TGTGCCATCAGTGGCGACACCGGCGAGACTGAAGCTTTCTTT,CAISGDTGETEAFF
many,NA,TRBJ1-4,TRBV30,TGTGCCTGGAGTGTTGCAACTAATGAAAAACTGTTTTTT,CAWSVATNEKLFF
many,NA,TRBJ2-7,TRBV11-1,TGTGCCAGCAGCTTAGGAACAGGGTTCGGCTACGAGCAGTACTTC,CASSLGTGFGYEQYF
NA,NA,TRBJ2-3,TRBV11-2,TGTGCCAGCAGCTTCCAGGGGGGTTCGGCAGATACGCAGTATTTT,CASSFQGGSADTQYF
many,TRBD2,TRBJ2-1,TRBV20-1,TGCAGTGCTAGGAGGACTAGCGACTACAATGAGCAGTTCTTC,CSARRTSDYNEQFF
many,TRBD1,TRBJ2-7,TRBV10-3,TGTGCCATCAGAAAGACTTCCGGGACAGGGGTTGAGCAGTACTTC,CAIRKTSGTGVEQYF
few,NA,TRBJ2-1,TRBV27,TGTGCCAGCAGTTTGTACTTAAACAATGAGCAGTTCTTC,CASSLYLNNEQFF
many,NA,TRBJ1-2,TRBV4-1,TGCGCCAGCAGCCGGAAGTATGCGGAAGATGTTAACTATGACTACACCTTC,CASSRKYAEDVNYDYTF
many,NA,TRBJ1-1,TRBV28,TGTGCCAGCAGTTTTCCCGGGCGCGCCACTGAAGCTTTCTTT,CASSFPGRATEAFF
NA,TRBD1,TRBJ1-1,TRBV28,TGTGCCAGCAGTTTCCGGGACAGGAAAGCTTTCTTT,CASSFRDRKAFF
many,NA,TRBJ1-2,TRBV2,TGTGCCAGCAGGTGGGAGCTACGAGGCTACACCTTC,CASRWELRGYTF
many,NA,TRBJ2-7,TRBV10-2,TGCGCCAGCAGTGACAGGTTCTACGAGCAGTACTTC,CASSDRFYEQYF
many,TRBD1,TRBJ2-3,TRBV4-1,TGCGCCAGCAGCCGATGGGGGACAGGGGGGCAAGGGGCAGATACGCAGTATTTT,CASSRWGTGGQGADTQYF
many,NA,TRBJ2-3,TRBV11-2,TGTGCCAGCAGCTTAGGTCCCGGCGGGGATACGCAGTATTTT,CASSLGPGGDTQYF
NA,NA,TRBJ1-2,TRBV5-1,TGCGCCAGCAGCTTGGATGAAGGACAGAACTATGGCTACACCTTC,CASSLDEGQNYGYTF
many,NA,TRBJ2-1,TRBV15,TGTGCCACCAGCAGAGGTAATAGCGGAGTTGGGGATGAGCAGTTCTTC,CATSRGNSGVGDEQFF
many,NA,TRBJ1-3,TRBV19,TGTGCCAGTATGGGGTGGAGGGCCTCTGGAAACACCATATATTTT,CASMGWRASGNTIYF
many,NA,TRBJ2-7,TRBV25-1,TGTGCCAGCAGGGGGGGCCCAAACGAGCAGTACTTC,CASRGGPNEQYF
once,NA,TRBJ1-6,TRBV5-1,TGCGCCAGCAGCGAGGGAATCGACTCACCCCTCCACTTT,CASSEGIDSPLHF
NA,NA,TRBJ1-3,TRBV14,TGTGCCAGCAGCCAAGAATTGGGTCTTGCTGGAAACACCATATATTTT,CASSQELGLAGNTIYF
many,NA,TRBJ1-1,TRBV10-2,TGCGCCAGCAGTGAGGGTGTCACTGAAGCTTTCTTT,CASSEGVTEAFF
many,TRBD2,TRBJ2-7,TRBV19,TGTGCCACTCGGGGGGGGGGAGGGGCCTACGAGCAGTACTTC,CATRGGGGAYEQYF
many,NA,TRBJ2-7,TRBV28,TGTGCCAGCAGTGGGGGGCCAGGGATCTCCTACGAGCAGTACTTC,CASSGGPGISYEQYF
NA,NA,TRBJ2-7,TRBV2,TGTGCCAGCAGTGAAGACCCCGTGTCCAGCTCCTACGAGCAGTACTTC,CASSEDPVSSSYEQYF
many,NA,TRBJ2-1,TRBV7-3,TGTGCCAGCAGCTCCGGGACTGGCTCCTACAATGAGCAGTTCTTC,CASSSGTGSYNEQFF
many,TRBD2,TRBJ2-1,TRBV11-2,TGTGCCAGCAGCTTAGAAGGACTAGCGGGCCTAATTTACTACAATGAGCAGTTCTTC,CASSLEGLAGLIYYNEQFF
many,NA,TRBJ2-1,TRBV7-9,TGTGCCAGCAGCCACCTGGGAAACAATGAGCAGTTCTTC,CASSHLGNNEQFF
NA,NA,TRBJ2-7,TRBV6-4,TGTGCCAGCAGTGACTCGAGGCCAGGGAGCTCCTACGAGCAGTACTTC,CASSDSRPGSSYEQYF
NA,NA,TRBJ2-5,TRBV20-1,TGCAGTGCTAGAGATGTTGTTCGTGCTAGCCTCGAGACCCAGTACTTC,CSARDVVRASLETQYF
many,NA,TRBJ2-7,TRBV4-1,TGCGCCAGCCCCCGGGAGATAATACCCTACGAGCAGTACTTC,CASPREIIPYEQYF
many,NA,TRBJ2-1,TRBV7-8,TGTGCCAGCAGCTACCCGGGGATGCGTGCGGGACAGACCAACAATGAGCAGTTCTTC,CASSYPGMRAGQTNNEQFF
NA,NA,TRBJ2-7,TRBV7-2,TGTGCCAGCAGCTTAGTTACCGCGGGGCACGAGCAGTACTTC,CASSLVTAGHEQYF
many,TRBD1,TRBJ2-5,TRBV5-1,TGCGCCAGCAGCTTGTTAACAGGGGGCCCCCCCACCCAGTACTTC,CASSLLTGGPPTQYF
NA,NA,TRBJ2-5,TRBV5-8,TGTGCCAGCAGCTTGCTCCGGGGCCAAGAGACCCAGTACTTC,CASSLLRGQETQYF
many,TRBD2,TRBJ2-1,TRBV20-1,TGCAGTGCTAAGGGGACTAGCGGGAGGGGGAATGAGCAGTTCTTC,CSAKGTSGRGNEQFF
many,TRBD2,TRBJ2-3,TRBV25-1,TGTGCCAGCAGTGAGGGGGGGGATACGCAGTATTTT,CASSEGGDTQYF
many,NA,TRBJ1-4,TRBV2,TGTGCCAGCACCCCCCGCGGCGAAAAACTGTTTTTT,CASTPRGEKLFF
few,NA,TRBJ2-5,TRBV20-1,TGCAGTGCTGCCCGACCGGGGCACCGGGAGACCCAGTACTTC,CSAARPGHRETQYF